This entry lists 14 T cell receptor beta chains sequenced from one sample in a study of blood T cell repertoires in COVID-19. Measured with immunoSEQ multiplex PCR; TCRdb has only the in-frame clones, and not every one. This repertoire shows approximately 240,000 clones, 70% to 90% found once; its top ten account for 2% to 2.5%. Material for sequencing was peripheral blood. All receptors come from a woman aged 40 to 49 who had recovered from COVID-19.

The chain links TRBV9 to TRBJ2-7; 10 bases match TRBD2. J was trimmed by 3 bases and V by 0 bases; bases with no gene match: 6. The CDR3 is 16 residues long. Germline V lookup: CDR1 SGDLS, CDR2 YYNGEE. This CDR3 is CASSVGGTSGVYEQYF. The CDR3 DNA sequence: TGTGCCAGCAGCGTAGGAGGAACTAGCGGGGTCTACGAGCAGTACTTC.

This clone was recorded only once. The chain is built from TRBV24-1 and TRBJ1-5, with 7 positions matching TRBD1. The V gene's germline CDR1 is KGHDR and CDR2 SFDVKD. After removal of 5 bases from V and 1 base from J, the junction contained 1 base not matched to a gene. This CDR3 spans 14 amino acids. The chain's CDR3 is CATSVTGSNQPQHF. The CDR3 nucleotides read TGTGCCACCAGTGTGACAGGGAGCAATCAGCCCCAGCATTTT.

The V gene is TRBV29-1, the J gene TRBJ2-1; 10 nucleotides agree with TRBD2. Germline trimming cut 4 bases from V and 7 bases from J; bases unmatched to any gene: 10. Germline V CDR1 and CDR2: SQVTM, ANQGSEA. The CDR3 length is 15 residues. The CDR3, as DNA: TGCAGCGTTGTTGCTAGCGGGGGTGTGAGAAATGAGCAGTTCTTC. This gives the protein CSVVASGGVRNEQFF.

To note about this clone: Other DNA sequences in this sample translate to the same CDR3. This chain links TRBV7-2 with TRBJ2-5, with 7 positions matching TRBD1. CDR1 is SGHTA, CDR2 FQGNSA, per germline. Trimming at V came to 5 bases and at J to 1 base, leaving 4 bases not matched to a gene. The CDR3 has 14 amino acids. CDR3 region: CASSPGQRQETQYF. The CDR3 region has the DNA TGTGCCAGCAGCCCGGGACAGCGCCAAGAGACCCAGTACTTC. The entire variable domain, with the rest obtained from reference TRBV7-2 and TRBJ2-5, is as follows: GAGVSQSPSNKVTEKGKDVELRCDPISGHTALYWYRQSLGQGLEFLIYFQGNSAPDKSGLPSDRFSAERTGGSVSTLTIQRTQQEDSAVYLCASSPGQRQETQYFGPGTRLLVL.

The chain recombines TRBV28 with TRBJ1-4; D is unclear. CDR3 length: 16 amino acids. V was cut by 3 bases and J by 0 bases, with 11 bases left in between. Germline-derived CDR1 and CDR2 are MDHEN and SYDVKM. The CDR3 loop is CASSLVTSSTNEKLFF. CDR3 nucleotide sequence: TGTGCCAGCAGTTTGGTCACATCCTCAACTAATGAAAAACTGTTTTTT.

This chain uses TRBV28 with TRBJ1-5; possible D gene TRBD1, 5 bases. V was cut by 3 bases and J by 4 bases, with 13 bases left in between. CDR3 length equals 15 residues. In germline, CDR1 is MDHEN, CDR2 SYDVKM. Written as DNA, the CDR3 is TGTGCCAGCAGTTTGGTTCAGGGAATGAATCAGCCCCAGCATTTT. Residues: CASSLVQGMNQPQHF.

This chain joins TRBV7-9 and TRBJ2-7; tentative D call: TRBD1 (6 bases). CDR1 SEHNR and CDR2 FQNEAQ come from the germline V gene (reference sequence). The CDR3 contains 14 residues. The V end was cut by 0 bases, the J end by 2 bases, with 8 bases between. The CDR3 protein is CASSLATGTYEQYF. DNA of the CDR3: TGTGCCAGCAGCTTAGCGACAGGAACCTACGAGCAGTACTTC.

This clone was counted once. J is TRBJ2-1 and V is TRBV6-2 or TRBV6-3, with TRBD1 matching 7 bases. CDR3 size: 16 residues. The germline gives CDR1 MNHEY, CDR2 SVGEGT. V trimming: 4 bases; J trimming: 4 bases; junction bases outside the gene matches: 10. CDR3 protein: CASSSYRQGHYNEQFF. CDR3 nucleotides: TGTGCCAGCAGTTCTTATAGACAGGGCCATTACAATGAGCAGTTCTTC.

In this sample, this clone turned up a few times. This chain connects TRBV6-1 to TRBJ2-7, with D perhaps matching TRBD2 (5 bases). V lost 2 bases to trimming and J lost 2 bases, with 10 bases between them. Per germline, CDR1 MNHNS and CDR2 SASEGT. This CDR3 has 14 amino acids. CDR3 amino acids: CASSEHGVTYEQYF. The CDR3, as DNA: TGTGCCAGCAGTGAACACGGGGTAACCTACGAGCAGTACTTC.

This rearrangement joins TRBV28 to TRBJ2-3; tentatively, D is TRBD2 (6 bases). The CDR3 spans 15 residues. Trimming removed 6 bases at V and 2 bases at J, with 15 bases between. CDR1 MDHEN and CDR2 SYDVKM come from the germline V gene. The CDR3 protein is CASRAPGLYTDTQYF. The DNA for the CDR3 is TGTGCCAGCAGGGCACCGGGACTGTACACAGATACGCAGTATTTT.

The DNA of the CDR3 is TGTGCCTGGAGCCCGGGACTGCAGTACGAGCAGTACTTC. As protein: CAWSPGLQYEQYF. The chain recombines TRBV30 with TRBJ2-7, with TRBD2 as a possible D gene (6 bases). The CDR3 has 13 amino acids. CDR1 and CDR2 from the germline V gene are GTSNPN and SVGIG (reference sequence). V dropped 3 bases and J dropped 4 bases, with 13 bases sitting between them.

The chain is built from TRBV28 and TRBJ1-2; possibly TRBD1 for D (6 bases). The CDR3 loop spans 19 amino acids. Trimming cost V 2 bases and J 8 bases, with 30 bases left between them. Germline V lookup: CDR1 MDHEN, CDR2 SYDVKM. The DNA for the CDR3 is TGTGCCAGCAGTTTAGAAGGGGAGTTTACTTCCAGGGGCCGGAGGGGCTACACCTTC. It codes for CASSLEGEFTSRGRRGYTF.

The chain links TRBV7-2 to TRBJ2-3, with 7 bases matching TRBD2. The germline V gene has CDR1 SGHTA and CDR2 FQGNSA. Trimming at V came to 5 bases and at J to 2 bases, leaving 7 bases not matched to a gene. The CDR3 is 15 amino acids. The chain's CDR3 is CASSPAGRYTDTQYF. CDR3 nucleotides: TGTGCCAGCAGCCCAGCGGGGAGGTACACAGATACGCAGTATTTT. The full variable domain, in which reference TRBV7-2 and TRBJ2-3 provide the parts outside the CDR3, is GAGVSQSPSNKVTEKGKDVELRCDPISGHTALYWYRQSLGQGLEFLIYFQGNSAPDKSGLPSDRFSAERTGGSVSTLTIQRTQQEDSAVYLCASSPAGRYTDTQYFGPGTRLTVL.

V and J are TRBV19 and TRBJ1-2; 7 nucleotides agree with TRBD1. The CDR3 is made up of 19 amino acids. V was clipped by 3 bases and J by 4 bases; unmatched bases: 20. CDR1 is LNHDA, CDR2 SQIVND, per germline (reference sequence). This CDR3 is CASSIPKGAWTDRVYGYTF. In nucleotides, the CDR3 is TGTGCCAGTAGTATCCCGAAGGGGGCTTGGACAGACCGGGTCTATGGCTACACCTTC.